This T cell receptor (beta chain) was captured by sequencing in a study of OX40 agonist ivuxolimab in advanced cancers. Across the study: The group had a mean age of approximately 60 years, ranged from roughly 23 to 85, and was 80% to 90% male. General observations from the study: CD8+ T cells were the subset that, on average, had more expanded clones than CD4+.

V lost 0 bases, J lost 4 bases, and 13 bases stayed unmatched. The CDR3 contains 18 residues. Germline-derived CDR1 and CDR2 are SGHKS and YYEKEE (reference sequence). Turning to this clone: The antigen is undetermined.

Profiling relied on immunoSEQ multiplex PCR, and the TCRdb table lists in-frame clones only, not all of them. The profile shows more than 45,000 clones, 60% to 80% of them singletons. This clonotype originated in an adult with an advanced solid tumor such as melanoma, head and neck, liver or kidney cancer. Sequencing was performed on CD4+ or CD8+ T cells sorted from blood, taken in a trial of the OX40 agonist ivuxolimab. The chain has TRBV5-5 and TRBJ1-5, with 7 bases that match TRBD1. The CDR3 DNA reads TGTGCCAGCAGCTTGGACCTACAGGGGTGGACAACTAATCAGCCCCAGCATTTT. Translation gives CASSLDLQGWTTNQPQHF. Full variable domain (missing parts from reference TRBV5-5 and TRBJ1-5): DAGVTQSPTHLIKTRGQQVTLRCSPISGHKSVSWYQQVLGQGPQFIFQYYEKEERGRGNFPDRFSARQFPNYSSELNVNALLLGDSALYLCASSLDLQGWTTNQPQHFGDGTRLSIL.